This entry concerns a single T cell receptor (beta chain). Followed over time, Seattle patients had been enrolled while infection was active. These data come from a study of blood T cell repertoires in COVID-19. For the study at large: The samples span acute and convalescent COVID-19 from the United States, Italy and Spain. T cells, B-cell-depleted T cells, or PBMCs provided the cDNA or gDNA that served as material.

Clones were sequenced by immunoSEQ multiplex PCR, and TCRdb holds only the in-frame ones, with some missing. The sample includes 200,000 to 250,000 clones, 90% of them seen just once. Unmatched junction bases numbered 9, after V lost 6 bases and J lost 8 bases. Germline CDR1 is MNHEY and CDR2 is SMNVEV (reference sequence). The CDR3 totals 14 residues. The V and J genes are TRBV27 and TRBJ2-1; 8 bases match TRBD2. This clonotype was sampled from a man aged 25-45 years with COVID-19, enrolled during active disease. The material sequenced was peripheral blood. In DNA, the CDR3 is TGTGCCAGCAGCCGGGGCGGGAGGATATATGAGCAGTTCTTC. It specifies CASSRGGRIYEQFF.